These 5 T cell receptor beta chains originate from one sample sequenced in a study of OX40 agonist ivuxolimab in advanced cancers. Using immunoSEQ multiplex PCR, the repertoire was profiled, and TCRdb retains in-frame clones only, with some absent. The repertoire holds over 55,000 clones, 80% to 95% seen once, with about 2.4% in the top ten. Source: CD4+ or CD8+ T cells sorted from blood, taken in a trial of the OX40 agonist ivuxolimab. The origin of the receptors is an adult with an advanced solid tumor such as melanoma, head and neck, liver or kidney cancer.

The CDR3 loop reads CASGAGSYEQYF. DNA for the CDR3: TGTGCCAGCGGGGCGGGCTCCTACGAGCAGTACTTC. The chain combines TRBV6-6 with TRBJ2-7, with D perhaps matching TRBD1 or TRBD2 (5 bases each). The CDR3 covers 12 residues. Trimming cost V 8 bases and J 0 bases, with 8 bases left between them. Germline CDR1 and CDR2: MNHNY and SVGAGI (reference sequence).

The gene calls are TRBV7-2 and TRBJ2-2, with unresolved D. Per the germline V gene, CDR1 is SGHTA and CDR2 is FQGNSA. Between the trimmed V and J ends, which lost 6 bases and 6 bases, there was a span of 14 bases. The CDR3 is 14 residues long. The CDR3 nucleotides read TGTGCCAGCAGTTTGACCTACAGTGCCGGGGAGCTGTTTTTT. Translating it yields CASSLTYSAGELFF.

The J gene is TRBJ2-5, the V gene TRBV7-9; 10 bases are shared with TRBD2. The J segment lost 1 base and the V segment lost 5 bases, leaving 10 bases of the junction unmatched. Germline V gene lookup returns CDR1 SEHNR and CDR2 FQNEAQ (reference sequence). The CDR3 has 17 residues. CDR3 DNA: TGTGCCAGCAGCCCAGATACGAGCGGGGGGGCCCAAGAGACCCAGTACTTC. It encodes CASSPDTSGGAQETQYF.

The chain uses TRBV7-6 and TRBJ2-3; perhaps TRBD2 as D (5 bases). Germline V gene data show CDR1 as SGHVS and CDR2 as FNYEAQ. V was cut by 1 base and J by 1 base, with 9 bases left in between. This CDR3 region has 15 residues. This CDR3 is CASSLGGSGTDTQYF. The DNA of the CDR3 is TGTGCCAGCAGCTTAGGGGGTAGCGGCACAGATACGCAGTATTTT. The full variable domain, its missing parts supplied by reference TRBV7-6 and TRBJ2-3, is GAGVSQSPRYKVTKRGQDVALRCDPISGHVSLYWYRQALGQGPEFLTYFNYEAQQDKSGLPNDRFSAERPEGSISTLTIQRTEQRDSAMYRCASSLGGSGTDTQYFGPGTRLTVL.

This rearrangement joins TRBV7-9 to TRBJ1-5; D remains unclear. The germline V gene encodes CDR1 SEHNR and CDR2 FQNEAQ (reference sequence). V dropped 2 bases and J dropped 7 bases, with 9 bases sitting between them. The CDR3 loop spans 13 amino acids. CDR3 nucleotide sequence: TGTGCCAGCAGCTTAAGAGAGGACCAGCCCCAGCATTTT. It is translated as CASSLREDQPQHF. The full variable domain, rest sourced from reference TRBV7-9 and TRBJ1-5, is DTGVSQNPRHKITKRGQNVTFRCDPISEHNRLYWYRQTLGQGPEFLTYFQNEAQLEKSRLLSDRFSAERPKGSFSTLEIQRTEQGDSAMYLCASSLREDQPQHFGDGTRLSIL.